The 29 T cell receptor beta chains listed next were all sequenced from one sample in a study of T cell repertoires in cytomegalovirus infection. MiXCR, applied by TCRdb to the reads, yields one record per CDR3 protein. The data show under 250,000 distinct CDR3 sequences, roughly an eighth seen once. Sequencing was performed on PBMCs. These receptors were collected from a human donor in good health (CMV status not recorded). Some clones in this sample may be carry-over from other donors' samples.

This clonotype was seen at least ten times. The CDR3 sequence is CASSRDRSSGNTIYF. The CDR3 DNA reads as TGTGCCAGCAGCCGAGACAGGTCCTCTGGAAACACCATATATTTT. The chain carries TRBV7-2 and TRBJ1-3, with a weak D call TRBD1 (6 bases). V was clipped by 5 bases and J by 0 bases, with 11 bases between them. The CDR3 runs to 15 residues. Germline V gene sequence: CDR1 SGHTA, CDR2 FQGNSA.

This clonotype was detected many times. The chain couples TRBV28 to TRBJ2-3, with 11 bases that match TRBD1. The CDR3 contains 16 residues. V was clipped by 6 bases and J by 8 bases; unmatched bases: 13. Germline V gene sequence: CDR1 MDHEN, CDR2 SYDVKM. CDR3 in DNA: TGTGCCAGCAGGCTGTGGGCGGGACAGGGGGTTGCTACGCAGTATTTT. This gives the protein CASRLWAGQGVATQYF.

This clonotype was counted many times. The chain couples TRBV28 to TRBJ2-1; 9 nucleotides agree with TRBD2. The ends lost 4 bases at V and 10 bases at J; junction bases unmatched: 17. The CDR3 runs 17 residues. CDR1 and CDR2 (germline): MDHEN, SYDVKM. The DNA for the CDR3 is TGTGCCAGCAGTTCGACCTTAGCGGGGGCCCGGGGAGTAGAGCAGTTCTTC. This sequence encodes CASSSTLAGARGVEQFF.

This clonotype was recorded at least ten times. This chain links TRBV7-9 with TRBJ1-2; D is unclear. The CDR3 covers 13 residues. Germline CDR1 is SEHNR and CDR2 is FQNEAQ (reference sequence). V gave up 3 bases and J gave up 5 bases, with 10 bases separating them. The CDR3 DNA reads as TGTGCCAGCAGCTTTGGGGAACCATATGGCTACACCTTC. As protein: CASSFGEPYGYTF.

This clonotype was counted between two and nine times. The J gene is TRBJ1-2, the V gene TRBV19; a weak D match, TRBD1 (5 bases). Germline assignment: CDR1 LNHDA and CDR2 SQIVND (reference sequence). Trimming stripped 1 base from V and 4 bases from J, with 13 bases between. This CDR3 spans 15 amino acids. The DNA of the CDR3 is TGTGCCAGTAGTATAGCTCGAACAGGAATCTATGGCTACACCTTC. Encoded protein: CASSIARTGIYGYTF.

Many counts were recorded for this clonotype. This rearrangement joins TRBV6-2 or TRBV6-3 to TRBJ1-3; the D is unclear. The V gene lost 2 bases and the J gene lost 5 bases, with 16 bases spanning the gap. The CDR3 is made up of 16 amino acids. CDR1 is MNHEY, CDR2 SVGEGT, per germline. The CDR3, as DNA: TGTGCCAGCAGTTACACTGCCCCCGACGCAAGAAACACCATATATTTT. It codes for CASSYTAPDARNTIYF.

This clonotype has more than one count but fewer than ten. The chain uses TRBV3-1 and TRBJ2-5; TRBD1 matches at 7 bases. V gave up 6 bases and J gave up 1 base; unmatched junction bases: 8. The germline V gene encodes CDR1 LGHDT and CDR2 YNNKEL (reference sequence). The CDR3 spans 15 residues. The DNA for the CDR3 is TGTGCCAGCAGACCTACGGGACAGATCCAAGAGACCCAGTACTTC. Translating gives CASRPTGQIQETQYF.

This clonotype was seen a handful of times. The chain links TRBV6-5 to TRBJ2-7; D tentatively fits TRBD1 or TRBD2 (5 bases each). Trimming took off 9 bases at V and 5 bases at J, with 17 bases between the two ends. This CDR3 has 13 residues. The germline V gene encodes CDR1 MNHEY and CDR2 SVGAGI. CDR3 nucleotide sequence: TGTGCCAGTTCTAAGAGGGGTTCTGACGAGCAGTACTTC. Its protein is CASSKRGSDEQYF.

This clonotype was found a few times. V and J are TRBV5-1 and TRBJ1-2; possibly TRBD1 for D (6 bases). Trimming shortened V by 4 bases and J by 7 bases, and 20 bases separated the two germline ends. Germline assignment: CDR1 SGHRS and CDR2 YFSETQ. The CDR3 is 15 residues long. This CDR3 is CASSELQGTSSGYTF. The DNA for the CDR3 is TGCGCCAGCAGCGAGTTACAGGGAACCTCCTCTGGCTACACCTTC.

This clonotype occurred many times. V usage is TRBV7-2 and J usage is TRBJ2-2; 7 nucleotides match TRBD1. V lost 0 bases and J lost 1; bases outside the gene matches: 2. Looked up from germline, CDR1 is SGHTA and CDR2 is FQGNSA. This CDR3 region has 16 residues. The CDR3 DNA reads TGTGCCAGCAGCTTAGCTCGGACAGGGAACACCGGGGAGCTGTTTTTT. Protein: CASSLARTGNTGELFF. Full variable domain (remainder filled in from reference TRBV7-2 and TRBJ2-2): GAGVSQSPSNKVTEKGKDVELRCDPISGHTALYWYRQSLGQGLEFLIYFQGNSAPDKSGLPSDRFSAERTGGSVSTLTIQRTQQEDSAVYLCASSLARTGNTGELFFGEGSRLTVL.

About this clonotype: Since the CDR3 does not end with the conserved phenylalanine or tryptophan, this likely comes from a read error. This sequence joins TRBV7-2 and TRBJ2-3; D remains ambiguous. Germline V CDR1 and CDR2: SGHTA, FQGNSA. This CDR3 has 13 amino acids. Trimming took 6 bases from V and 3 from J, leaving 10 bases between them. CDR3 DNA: TGTGCCAGCAGTCGGGCGTGGACAGATACGCAGTATTTA. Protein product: CASSRAWTDTQYL.

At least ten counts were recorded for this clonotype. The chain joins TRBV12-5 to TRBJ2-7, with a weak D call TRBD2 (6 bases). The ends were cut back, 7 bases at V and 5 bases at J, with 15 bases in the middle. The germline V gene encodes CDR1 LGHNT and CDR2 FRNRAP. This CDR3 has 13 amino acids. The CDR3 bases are TGTGCTAGTGCCTCCTACCTAGCGAACGAGCAGTACTTC. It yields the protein CASASYLANEQYF.

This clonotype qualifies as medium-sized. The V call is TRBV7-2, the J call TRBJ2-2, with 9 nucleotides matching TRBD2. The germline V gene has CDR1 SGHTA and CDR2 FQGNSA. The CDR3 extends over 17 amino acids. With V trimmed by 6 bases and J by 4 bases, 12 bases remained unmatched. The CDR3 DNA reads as TGTGCCAGCAGACCGACTAGCGGAAGGCGAAGCACCGGGGAGCTGTTTTTT. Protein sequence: CASRPTSGRRSTGELFF.

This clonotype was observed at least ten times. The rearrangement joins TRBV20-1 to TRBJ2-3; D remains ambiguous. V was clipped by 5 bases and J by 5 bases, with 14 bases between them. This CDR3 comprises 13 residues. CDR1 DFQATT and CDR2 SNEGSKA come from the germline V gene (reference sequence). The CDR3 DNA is TGCAGTGCTCCCTTGGGAATCCAAGATACGCAGTATTTT. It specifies CSAPLGIQDTQYF.

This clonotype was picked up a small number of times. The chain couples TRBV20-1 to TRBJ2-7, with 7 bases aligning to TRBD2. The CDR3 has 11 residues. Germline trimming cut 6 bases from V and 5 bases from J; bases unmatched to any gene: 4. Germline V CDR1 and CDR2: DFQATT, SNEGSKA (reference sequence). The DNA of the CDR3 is TGCAGTGCCAAGCGGGGCCACGAGCAGTACTTC. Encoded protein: CSAKRGHEQYF.

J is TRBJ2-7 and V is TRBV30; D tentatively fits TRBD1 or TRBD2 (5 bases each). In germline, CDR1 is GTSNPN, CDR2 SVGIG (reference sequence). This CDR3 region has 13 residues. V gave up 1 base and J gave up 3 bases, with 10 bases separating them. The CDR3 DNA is TGTGCCTGGAGTGGGGGGAGAGACTACGAGCAGTACTTC. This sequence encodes CAWSGGRDYEQYF.

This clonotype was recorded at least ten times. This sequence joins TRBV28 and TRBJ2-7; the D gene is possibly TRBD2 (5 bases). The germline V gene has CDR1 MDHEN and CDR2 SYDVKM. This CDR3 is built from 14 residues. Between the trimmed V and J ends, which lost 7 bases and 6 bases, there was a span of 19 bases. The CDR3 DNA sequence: TGTGCCAGCACGCGCGGGCAGGTGGACGCCGAGCAGTACTTC. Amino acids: CASTRGQVDAEQYF. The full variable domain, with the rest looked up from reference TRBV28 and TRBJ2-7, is DVKVTQSSRYLVKRTGEKVFLECVQDMDHENMFWYRQDPGLGLRLIYFSYDVKMKEKGDIPEGYSVSREKKERFSLILESASTNQTSMYLCASTRGQVDAEQYFGPGTRLTVT.

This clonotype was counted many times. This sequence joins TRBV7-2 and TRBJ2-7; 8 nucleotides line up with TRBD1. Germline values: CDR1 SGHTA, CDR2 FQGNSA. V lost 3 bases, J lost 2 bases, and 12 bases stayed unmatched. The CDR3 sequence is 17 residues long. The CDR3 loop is CASSLSGGGLVPYEQYF. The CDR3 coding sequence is TGTGCCAGCAGCTTGTCAGGGGGCGGTCTAGTCCCCTACGAGCAGTACTTC.

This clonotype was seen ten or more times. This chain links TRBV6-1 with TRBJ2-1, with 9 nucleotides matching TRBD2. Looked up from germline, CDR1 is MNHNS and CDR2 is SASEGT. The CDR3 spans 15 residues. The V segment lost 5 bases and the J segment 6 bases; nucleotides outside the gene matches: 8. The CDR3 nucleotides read TGTGCCAGCAGTTATGGCGGGGGGGCGGGCAATGAGCAGTTCTTC. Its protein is CASSYGGGAGNEQFF.

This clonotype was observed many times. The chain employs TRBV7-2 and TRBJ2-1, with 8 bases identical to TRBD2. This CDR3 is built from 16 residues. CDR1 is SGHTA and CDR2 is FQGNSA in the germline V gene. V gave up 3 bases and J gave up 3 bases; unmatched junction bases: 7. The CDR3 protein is CASSLVPGTSYNEQFF. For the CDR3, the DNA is TGTGCCAGCAGCTTGGTACCGGGGACTAGCTACAATGAGCAGTTCTTC.

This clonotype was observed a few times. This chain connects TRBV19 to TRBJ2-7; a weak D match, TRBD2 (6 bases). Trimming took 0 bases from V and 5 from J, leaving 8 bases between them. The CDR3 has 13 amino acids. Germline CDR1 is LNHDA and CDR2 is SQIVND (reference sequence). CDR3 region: CASSIDRENEQYF. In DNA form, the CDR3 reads TGTGCCAGTAGTATAGACCGGGAGAACGAGCAGTACTTC.

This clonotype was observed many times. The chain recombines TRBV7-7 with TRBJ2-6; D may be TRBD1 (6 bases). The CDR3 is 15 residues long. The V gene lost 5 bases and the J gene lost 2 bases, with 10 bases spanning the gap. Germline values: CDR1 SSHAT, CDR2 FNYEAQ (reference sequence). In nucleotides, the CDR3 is TGTGCCAGCAGCCAAAACAGGGCTGGGGCCAACGTCCTGACTTTC. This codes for CASSQNRAGANVLTF.

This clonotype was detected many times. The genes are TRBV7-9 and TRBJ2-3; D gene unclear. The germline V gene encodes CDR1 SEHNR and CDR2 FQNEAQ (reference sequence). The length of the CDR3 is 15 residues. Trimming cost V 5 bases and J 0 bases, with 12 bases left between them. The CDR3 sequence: CASSQRRTSTDTQYF. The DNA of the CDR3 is TGTGCCAGCAGCCAAAGACGTACAAGCACAGATACGCAGTATTTT.

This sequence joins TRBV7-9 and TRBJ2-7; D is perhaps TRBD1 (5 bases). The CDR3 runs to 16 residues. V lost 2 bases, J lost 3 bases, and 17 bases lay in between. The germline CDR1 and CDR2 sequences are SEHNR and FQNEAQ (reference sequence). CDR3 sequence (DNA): TGTGCCAGCAGCTTACATACAGGAGCTAGGAACTACGAGCAGTACTTC. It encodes CASSLHTGARNYEQYF.

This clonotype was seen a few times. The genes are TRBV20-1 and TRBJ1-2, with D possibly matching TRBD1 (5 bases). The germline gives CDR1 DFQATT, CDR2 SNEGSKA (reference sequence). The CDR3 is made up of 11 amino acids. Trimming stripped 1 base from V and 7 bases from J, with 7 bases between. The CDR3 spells CSARGDGGYTF. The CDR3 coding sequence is TGCAGTGCTAGAGGGGACGGTGGCTACACCTTC.

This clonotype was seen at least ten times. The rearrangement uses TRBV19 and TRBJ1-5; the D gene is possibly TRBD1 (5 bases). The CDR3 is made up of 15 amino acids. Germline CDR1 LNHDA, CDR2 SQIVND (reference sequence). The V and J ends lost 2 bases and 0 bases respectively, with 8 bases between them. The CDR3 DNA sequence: TGTGCCAGTAGTATACAGGGAGCTAGCAATCAGCCCCAGCATTTT. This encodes CASSIQGASNQPQHF.

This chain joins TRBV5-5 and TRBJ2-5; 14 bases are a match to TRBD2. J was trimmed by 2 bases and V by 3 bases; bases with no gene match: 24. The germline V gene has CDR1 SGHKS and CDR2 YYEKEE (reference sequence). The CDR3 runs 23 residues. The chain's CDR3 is CASSSQGGEGTSGRIVRQETQYF. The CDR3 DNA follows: TGTGCCAGCAGCTCGCAGGGGGGGGAGGGGACTAGCGGGAGAATCGTACGTCAAGAGACCCAGTACTTC.

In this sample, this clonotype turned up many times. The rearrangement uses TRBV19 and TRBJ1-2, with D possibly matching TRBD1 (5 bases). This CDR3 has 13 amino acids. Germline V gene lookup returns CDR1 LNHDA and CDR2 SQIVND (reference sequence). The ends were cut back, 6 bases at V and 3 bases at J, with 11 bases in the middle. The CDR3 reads CASSPRDDYGYTF. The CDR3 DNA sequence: TGTGCCAGTAGCCCCCGGGACGACTATGGCTACACCTTC.

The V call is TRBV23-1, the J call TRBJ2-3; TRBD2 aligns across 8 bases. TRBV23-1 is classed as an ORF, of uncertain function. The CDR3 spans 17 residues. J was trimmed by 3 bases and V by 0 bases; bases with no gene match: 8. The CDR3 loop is CASSQSAREVRTDTQYF. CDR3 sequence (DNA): TGCGCCAGCAGTCAATCAGCGCGGGAGGTTAGAACAGATACGCAGTATTTT.